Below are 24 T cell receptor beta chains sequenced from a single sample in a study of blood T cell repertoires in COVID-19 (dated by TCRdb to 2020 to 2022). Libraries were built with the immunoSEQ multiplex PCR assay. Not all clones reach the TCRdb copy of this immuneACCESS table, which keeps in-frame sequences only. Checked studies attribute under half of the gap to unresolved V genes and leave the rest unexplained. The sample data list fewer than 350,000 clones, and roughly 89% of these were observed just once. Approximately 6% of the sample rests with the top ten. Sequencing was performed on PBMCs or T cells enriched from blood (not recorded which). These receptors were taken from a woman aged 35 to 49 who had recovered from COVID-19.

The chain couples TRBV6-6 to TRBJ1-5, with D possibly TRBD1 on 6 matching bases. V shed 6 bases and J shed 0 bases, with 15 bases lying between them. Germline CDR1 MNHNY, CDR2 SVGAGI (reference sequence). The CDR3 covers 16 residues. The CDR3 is CASSYGPDSSNQPQHF. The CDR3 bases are TGTGCCAGCAGCTACGGACCGGACAGTAGCAATCAGCCCCAGCATTTT.

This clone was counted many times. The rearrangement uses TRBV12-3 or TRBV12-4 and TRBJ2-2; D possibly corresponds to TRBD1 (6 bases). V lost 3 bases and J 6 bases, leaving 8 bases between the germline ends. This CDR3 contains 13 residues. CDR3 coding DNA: TGTGCCAGCAGTTTCCAGGGGCCCGGGGAGCTGTTTTTT. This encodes CASSFQGPGELFF.

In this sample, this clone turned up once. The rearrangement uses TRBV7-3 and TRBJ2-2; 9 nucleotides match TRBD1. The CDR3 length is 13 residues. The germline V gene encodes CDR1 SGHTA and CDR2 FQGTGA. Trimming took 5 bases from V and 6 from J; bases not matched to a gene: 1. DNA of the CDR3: TGTGCCAGCAGCCGGACAGGGGCCGGGGAGCTGTTTTTT. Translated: CASSRTGAGELFF.

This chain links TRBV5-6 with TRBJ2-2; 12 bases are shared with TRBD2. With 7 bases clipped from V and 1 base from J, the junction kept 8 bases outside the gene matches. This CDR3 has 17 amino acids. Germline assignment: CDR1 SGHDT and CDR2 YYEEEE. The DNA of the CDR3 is TGTGCCAGCCGGAGGTCTAGCGGGAGGGGGAACACCGGGGAGCTGTTTTTT. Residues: CASRRSSGRGNTGELFF.

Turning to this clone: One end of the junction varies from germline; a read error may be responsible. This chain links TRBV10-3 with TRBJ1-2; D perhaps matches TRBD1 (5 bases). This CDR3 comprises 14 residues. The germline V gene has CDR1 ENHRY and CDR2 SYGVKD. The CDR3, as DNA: TGTGCCACCAGTGTTCAGGGCGGTGACTATGGCTACACCTTC. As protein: CATSVQGGDYGYTF.

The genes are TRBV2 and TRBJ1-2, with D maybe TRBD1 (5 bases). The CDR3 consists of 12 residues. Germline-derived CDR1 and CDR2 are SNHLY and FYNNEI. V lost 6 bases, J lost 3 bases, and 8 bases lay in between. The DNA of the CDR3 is TGTGCCAGCAGGATGACAGACTATGGCTACACCTTC. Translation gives CASRMTDYGYTF. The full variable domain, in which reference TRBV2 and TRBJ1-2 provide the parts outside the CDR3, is EPEVTQTPSHQVTQMGQEVILRCVPISNHLYFYWYRQILGQKVEFLVSFYNNEISEKSEIFDDQFSVERPDGSNFTLKIRSTKLEDSAMYFCASRMTDYGYTFGSGTRLTVV.

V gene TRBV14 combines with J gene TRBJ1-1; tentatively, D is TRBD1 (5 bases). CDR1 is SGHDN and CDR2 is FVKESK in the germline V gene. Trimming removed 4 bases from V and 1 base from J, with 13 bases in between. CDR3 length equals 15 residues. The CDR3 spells CASSRQGGRNTEAFF. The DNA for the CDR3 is TGTGCCAGCAGCCGTCAGGGTGGGCGGAACACTGAAGCTTTCTTT.

CDR3 in DNA: TGTGCCAGCAGTGGAGCGCAGGGGTTTCATTCACCCCTCCACTTT. It yields the protein CASSGAQGFHSPLHF. The chain couples TRBV6-1 to TRBJ1-6, with D maybe TRBD1 (6 bases). V was pared by 4 bases and J by 8 bases, with 15 bases between. Per the germline V gene, CDR1 is MNHNS and CDR2 is SASEGT. The CDR3 sequence is 15 residues long.

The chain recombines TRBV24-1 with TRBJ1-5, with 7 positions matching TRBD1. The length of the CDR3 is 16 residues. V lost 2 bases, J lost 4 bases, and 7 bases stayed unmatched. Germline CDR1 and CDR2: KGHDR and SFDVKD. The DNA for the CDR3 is TGTGCCACCAGTGATTGTCCGGGACAGCGGAATCAGCCCCAGCATTTT. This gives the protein CATSDCPGQRNQPQHF.

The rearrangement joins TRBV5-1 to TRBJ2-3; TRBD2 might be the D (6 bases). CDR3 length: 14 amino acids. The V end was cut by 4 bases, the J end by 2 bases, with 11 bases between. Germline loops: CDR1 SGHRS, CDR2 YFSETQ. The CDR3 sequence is CASSLSGVTDTQYF. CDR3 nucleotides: TGCGCCAGCAGCCTCTCGGGGGTCACAGATACGCAGTATTTT.

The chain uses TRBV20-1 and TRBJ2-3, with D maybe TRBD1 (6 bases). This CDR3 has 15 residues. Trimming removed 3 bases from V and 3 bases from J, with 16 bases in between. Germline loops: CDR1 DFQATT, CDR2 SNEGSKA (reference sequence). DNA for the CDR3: TGCAGTGCTAGTGGCGCACATCAGGGGACAGATACGCAGTATTTT. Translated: CSASGAHQGTDTQYF.

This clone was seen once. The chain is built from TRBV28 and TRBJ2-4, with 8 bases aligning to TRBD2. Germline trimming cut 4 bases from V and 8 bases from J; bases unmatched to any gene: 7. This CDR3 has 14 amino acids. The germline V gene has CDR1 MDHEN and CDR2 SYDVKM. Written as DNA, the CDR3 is TGTGCCAGCAGTTGGAGCGGGAGCCCATACATTCAGTACTTC. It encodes CASSWSGSPYIQYF.

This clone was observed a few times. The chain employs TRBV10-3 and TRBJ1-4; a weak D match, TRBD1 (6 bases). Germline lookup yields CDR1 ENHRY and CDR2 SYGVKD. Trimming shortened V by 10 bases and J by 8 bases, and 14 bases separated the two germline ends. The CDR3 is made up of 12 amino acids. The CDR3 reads CATGQREEKLFF. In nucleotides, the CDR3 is TGTGCCACCGGACAGAGAGAGGAAAAACTGTTTTTT.

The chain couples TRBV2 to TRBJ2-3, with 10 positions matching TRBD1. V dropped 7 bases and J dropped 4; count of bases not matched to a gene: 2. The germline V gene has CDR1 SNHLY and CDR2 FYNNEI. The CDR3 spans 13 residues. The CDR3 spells CASTGTGADTQYF. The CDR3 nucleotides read TGTGCCAGCACCGGGACAGGGGCAGATACGCAGTATTTT.

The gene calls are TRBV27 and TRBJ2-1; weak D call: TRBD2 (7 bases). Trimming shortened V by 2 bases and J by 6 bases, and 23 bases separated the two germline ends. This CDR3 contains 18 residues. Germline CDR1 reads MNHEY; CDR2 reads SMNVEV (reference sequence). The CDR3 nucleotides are TGTGCCAGCAGTTTAGAAGCGGCGGGGGCGGGAGTGGGCAATGAGCAGTTCTTC. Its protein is CASSLEAAGAGVGNEQFF.

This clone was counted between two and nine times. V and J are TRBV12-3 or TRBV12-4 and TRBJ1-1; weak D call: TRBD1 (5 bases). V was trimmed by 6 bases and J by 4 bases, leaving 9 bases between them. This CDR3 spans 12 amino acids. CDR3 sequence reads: CASRGLSTEAFF. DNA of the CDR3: TGTGCCAGCAGGGGGCTGTCCACTGAAGCTTTCTTT.

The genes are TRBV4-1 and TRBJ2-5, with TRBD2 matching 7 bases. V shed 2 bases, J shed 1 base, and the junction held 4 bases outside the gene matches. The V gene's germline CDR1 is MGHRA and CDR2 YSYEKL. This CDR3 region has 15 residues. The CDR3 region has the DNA TGCGCCAGCAGCCAACACGGGACTACCCAAGAGACCCAGTACTTC. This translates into CASSQHGTTQETQYF.

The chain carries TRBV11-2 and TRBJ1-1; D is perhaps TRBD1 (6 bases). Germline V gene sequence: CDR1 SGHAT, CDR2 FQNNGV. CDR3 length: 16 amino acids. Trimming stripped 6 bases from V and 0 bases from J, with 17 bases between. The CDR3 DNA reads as TGTGCCAGCAGTTCCGGACAGAGAGCTCTGAACACTGAAGCTTTCTTT. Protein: CASSSGQRALNTEAFF.

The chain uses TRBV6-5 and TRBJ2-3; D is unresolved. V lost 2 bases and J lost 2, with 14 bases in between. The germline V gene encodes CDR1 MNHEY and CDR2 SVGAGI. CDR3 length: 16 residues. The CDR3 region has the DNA TGTGCCAGCAGTTACGATTTACAGTACTCCACAGATACGCAGTATTTT. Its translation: CASSYDLQYSTDTQYF.

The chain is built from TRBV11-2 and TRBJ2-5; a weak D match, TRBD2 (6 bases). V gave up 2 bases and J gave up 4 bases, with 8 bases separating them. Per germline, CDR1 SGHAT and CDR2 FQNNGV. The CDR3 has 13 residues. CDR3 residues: CASSLSGLETQYF. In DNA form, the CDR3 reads TGTGCCAGCAGCTTAAGCGGGTTAGAGACCCAGTACTTC.

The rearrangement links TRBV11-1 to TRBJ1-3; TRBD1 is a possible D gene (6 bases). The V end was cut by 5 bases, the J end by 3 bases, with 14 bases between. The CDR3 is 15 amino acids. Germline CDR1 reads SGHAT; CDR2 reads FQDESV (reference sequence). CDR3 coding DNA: TGTGCCAGCAGCGCCGACAGGACGGGTGGAAACACCATATATTTT. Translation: CASSADRTGGNTIYF.

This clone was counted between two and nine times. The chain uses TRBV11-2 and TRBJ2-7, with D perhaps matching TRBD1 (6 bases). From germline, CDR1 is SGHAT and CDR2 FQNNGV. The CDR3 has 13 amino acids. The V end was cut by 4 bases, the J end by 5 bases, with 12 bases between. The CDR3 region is CASSSDSGHEQYF. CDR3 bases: TGTGCCAGCAGCTCGGACAGTGGCCACGAGCAGTACTTC.

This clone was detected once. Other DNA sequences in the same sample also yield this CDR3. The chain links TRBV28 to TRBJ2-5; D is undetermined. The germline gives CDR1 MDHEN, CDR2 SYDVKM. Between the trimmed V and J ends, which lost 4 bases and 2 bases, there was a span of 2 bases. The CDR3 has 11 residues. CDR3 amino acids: CASSSQETQYF. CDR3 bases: TGTGCCAGCAGTTCTCAAGAGACCCAGTACTTC.

The CDR3 sequence is CASSLAGEAETQYF. For the CDR3, the DNA is TGTGCCAGCAGCTTAGCGGGGGAGGCGGAGACCCAGTACTTC. The chain uses TRBV7-6 and TRBJ2-5, with a tentative D call TRBD2 (6 bases). Per the germline V gene, CDR1 is SGHVS and CDR2 is FNYEAQ. Trimming shortened V by 0 bases and J by 5 bases, and 10 bases separated the two germline ends. There are 14 residues in the CDR3.